This TCR beta chain appears in the sequencing data of a study of prognosis after radiotherapy for stage I lung cancer. Study background: Oligometastatic NSCLC after surgical resection of the primary tumor was present in about 5 patients, while newly diagnosed primary stage I lung tumors were present in more than eleven. Study observations and caveats: Differential TRBV and TRBJ gene usage was reported between patients with metastases and patients without them. Patients who went on to get distant metastases had lower Shannon entropy after stereotactic body radiation therapy.

This clonotype appeared many times. Antigen: not known. Two-round multiplex PCR on genomic DNA was the method by which TCR beta CDR3 was amplified. The first round of PCR was done with primers that matched each TRBV and TRBJ gene. TCRdb reprocessed the multiplex PCR reads via MiXCR and lists one record per CDR3 protein. The sample holds fewer than 35,000 distinct CDR3 sequences, under 60% seen once. Every patient was node-negative on CT and PET/CT and lacked prior chemotherapy, radiotherapy or other malignancies. The clonotype originates from a donor aged 50 or older with non-small cell lung cancer. Sequenced material: PBMCs, taken before or after stereotactic body radiation therapy (not recorded which).

CDR3 region: CASSLQGGSDEQYF. The CDR3 DNA sequence: TGTGCCAGCAGTCTACAGGGGGGTTCGGACGAGCAGTACTTC. V usage is TRBV2 and J usage is TRBJ2-7; TRBD1 matches at 8 bases. The germline V gene has CDR1 SNHLY and CDR2 FYNNEI. The V gene end was trimmed by 5 bases and the J gene end by 5 bases; junction bases not matched to a gene: 8. CDR3 length equals 14 residues.